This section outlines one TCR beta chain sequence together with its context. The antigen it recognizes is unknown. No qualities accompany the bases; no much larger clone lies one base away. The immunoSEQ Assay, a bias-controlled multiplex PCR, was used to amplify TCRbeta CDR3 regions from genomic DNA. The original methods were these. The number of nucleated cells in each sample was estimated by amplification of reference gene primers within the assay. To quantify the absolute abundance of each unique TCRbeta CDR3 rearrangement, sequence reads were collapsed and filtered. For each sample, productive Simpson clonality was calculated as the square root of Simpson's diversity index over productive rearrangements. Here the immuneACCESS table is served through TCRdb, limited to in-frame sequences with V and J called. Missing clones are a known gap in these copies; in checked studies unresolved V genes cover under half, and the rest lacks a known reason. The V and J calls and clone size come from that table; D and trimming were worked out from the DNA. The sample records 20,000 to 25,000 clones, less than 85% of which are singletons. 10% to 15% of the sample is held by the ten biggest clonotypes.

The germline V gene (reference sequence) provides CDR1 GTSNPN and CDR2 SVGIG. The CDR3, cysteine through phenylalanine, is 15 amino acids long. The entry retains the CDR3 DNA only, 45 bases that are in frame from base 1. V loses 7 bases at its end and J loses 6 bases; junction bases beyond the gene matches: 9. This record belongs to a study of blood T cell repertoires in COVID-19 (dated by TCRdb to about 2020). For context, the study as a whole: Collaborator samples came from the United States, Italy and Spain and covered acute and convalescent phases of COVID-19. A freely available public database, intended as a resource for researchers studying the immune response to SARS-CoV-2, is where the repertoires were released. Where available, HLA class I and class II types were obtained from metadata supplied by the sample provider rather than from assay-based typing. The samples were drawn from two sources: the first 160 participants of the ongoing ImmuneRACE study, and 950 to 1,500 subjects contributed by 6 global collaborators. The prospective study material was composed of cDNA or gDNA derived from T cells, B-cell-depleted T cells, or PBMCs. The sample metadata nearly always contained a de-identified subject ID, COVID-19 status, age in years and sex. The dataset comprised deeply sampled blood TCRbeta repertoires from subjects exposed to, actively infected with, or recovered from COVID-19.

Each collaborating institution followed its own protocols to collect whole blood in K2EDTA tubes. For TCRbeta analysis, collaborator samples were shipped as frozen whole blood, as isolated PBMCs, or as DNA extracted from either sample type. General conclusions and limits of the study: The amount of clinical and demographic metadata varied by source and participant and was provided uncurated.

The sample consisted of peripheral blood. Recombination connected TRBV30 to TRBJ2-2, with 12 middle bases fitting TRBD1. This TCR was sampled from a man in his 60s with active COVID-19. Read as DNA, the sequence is TGTGCCTACACTAAGGGACAGGGGGCGGCCGGGGAGCTGTTTTTT. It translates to CAYTKGQGAAGELFF.